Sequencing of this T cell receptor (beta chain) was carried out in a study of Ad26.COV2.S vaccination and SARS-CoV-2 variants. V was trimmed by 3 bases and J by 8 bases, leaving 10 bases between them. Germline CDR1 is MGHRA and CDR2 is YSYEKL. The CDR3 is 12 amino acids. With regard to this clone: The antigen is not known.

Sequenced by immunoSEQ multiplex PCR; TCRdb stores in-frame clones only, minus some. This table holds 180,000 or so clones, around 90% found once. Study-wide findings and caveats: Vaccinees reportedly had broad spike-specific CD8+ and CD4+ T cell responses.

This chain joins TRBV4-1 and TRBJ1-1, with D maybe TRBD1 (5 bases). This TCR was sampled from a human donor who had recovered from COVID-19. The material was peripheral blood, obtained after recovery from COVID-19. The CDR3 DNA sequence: TGCGCCAGCAGCCACCTTGGGGGGGAAGCTTTCTTT. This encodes CASSHLGGEAFF.